This TCR beta chain came from a study of blood T cell repertoires in COVID-19. The overall study: PBMCs, B-cell-depleted T cells, or T cells were the source of the cDNA or gDNA that made up the material.

Profiling relied on immunoSEQ multiplex PCR, and the TCRdb table lists in-frame clones only, not all of them. The repertoire holds around 200,000 clones, with 86% as singletons. CDR3 length: 16 amino acids. Germline values: CDR1 SGHDT, CDR2 YYEEEE. V lost 0 bases and J lost 2, with 12 bases in between. This clonotype was obtained from a woman in her sixties with COVID-19, enrolled during active disease. The chain uses TRBV5-6 and TRBJ1-5, with D unclear. The sequenced sample consisted of peripheral blood. CDR3 residues: CASSLVGLGGNQPQHF. The CDR3 DNA reads TGTGCCAGCAGCTTGGTAGGTCTCGGGGGCAATCAGCCCCAGCATTTT.